The 20 T cell receptor beta chains below come from one sample, sequenced in a study of blood T cell repertoires in COVID-19. Measured with immunoSEQ multiplex PCR; TCRdb has only the in-frame clones, and not every one. This sample has 90,000 to 120,000 clones, with over 85% found just once. What was sequenced was peripheral blood. Receptor source: a man between 65 and 80 years old with acute or convalescent COVID-19.

This rearrangement joins TRBV5-6 to TRBJ1-2; 7 bases fit TRBD1. J was trimmed by 7 bases and V by 1 base; bases with no gene match: 10. CDR1 is SGHDT and CDR2 is YYEEEE in the germline V gene. The CDR3 is 15 amino acids. The CDR3 loop reads CASSLPAGQVLGYTF. The DNA for the CDR3 is TGTGCCAGCAGCTTGCCCGCCGGACAGGTCCTTGGCTACACCTTC.

The V gene is TRBV18, the J gene TRBJ1-4; D not certain. Trimming stripped 3 bases from V and 5 bases from J, with 4 bases between. The CDR3 length is 12 residues. Germline CDR1 and CDR2: KGHSH and LQKENI. The CDR3 nucleotides read TGTGCCAGCTCACCCAGGAATGAAAAACTGTTTTTT. Its translation is CASSPRNEKLFF.

The rearrangement uses TRBV29-1 and TRBJ1-1; 9 nucleotides match TRBD1. With 4 bases clipped from V and 5 bases from J, the junction kept 2 bases outside the gene matches. The germline V gene encodes CDR1 SQVTM and CDR2 ANQGSEA. The CDR3 consists of 12 residues. The CDR3 reads CSVGQGGTEAFF. The DNA for the CDR3 is TGCAGCGTTGGACAGGGGGGGACTGAAGCTTTCTTT. Supplemented by reference TRBV29-1 and TRBJ1-1, the full variable domain reads SAVISQKPSRDICQRGTSLTIQCQVDSQVTMMFWYRQQPGQSLTLIATANQGSEATYESGFVIDKFPISRPNLTFSTLTVSNMSPEDSSIYLCSVGQGGTEAFFGQGTRLTVV.

This clone came up once. The chain carries TRBV11-2 and TRBJ2-4, with D perhaps TRBD1 (7 bases). There are 14 residues in the CDR3. Trimming shortened V by 4 bases and J by 7 bases, and 14 bases separated the two germline ends. Germline V lookup: CDR1 SGHAT, CDR2 FQNNGV. As DNA, the CDR3 is TGTGCCAGCAGCTACCCAGGGGGGTTTAACATTCAGTACTTC. Residues: CASSYPGGFNIQYF.

The chain combines TRBV11-2 with TRBJ2-7; 10 bases agree with TRBD2. Losses at the gene ends were 1 base for V and 3 bases for J; bases not matched to a gene: 3. The CDR3 length is 15 residues. The germline V gene has CDR1 SGHAT and CDR2 FQNNGV. CDR3 region: CASSLASGGVYEQYF. Written as DNA, the CDR3 is TGTGCCAGCAGCTTAGCTAGCGGGGGTGTCTACGAGCAGTACTTC.

The chain uses TRBV6-5 and TRBJ2-2; TRBD2 matches 7 bases. The CDR3 has 15 residues. The ends lost 6 bases at V and 6 bases at J; junction bases unmatched: 10. Germline V gene lookup returns CDR1 MNHEY and CDR2 SVGAGI. The CDR3 DNA is TGTGCCAGCAGGGGAGGCAGGGAGGGACCCGGGGAGCTGTTTTTT. Its translation is CASRGGREGPGELFF.

The chain joins TRBV3-1 (or the pseudogene TRBV3-2) to TRBJ1-5; 10 nucleotides match TRBD1. CDR1 LGHDT and CDR2 YNNKEL come from the germline V gene (reference sequence). The CDR3 has 14 residues. Trimming at V came to 4 bases and at J to 4 bases, leaving 1 base not matched to a gene. The CDR3 loop reads CASSPGQGNQPQHF. CDR3 DNA: TGTGCCAGCAGCCCGGGACAGGGGAATCAGCCCCAGCATTTT.

The gene calls are TRBV12-3 or TRBV12-4 and TRBJ1-2; D is possibly TRBD1 (6 bases). The CDR3 is 13 amino acids. V was shortened by 2 bases and J by 8 bases, with 12 bases between the two germline ends. The CDR3 DNA reads TGTGCCAGCAGTTTACGGCAGGGGACAGGCTACACCTTC. This translates into CASSLRQGTGYTF.

J is TRBJ1-1 and V is TRBV7-8, with 8 nucleotides matching TRBD1. The length of the CDR3 is 14 residues. CDR1 is SGHVS and CDR2 is FQNEAQ in the germline V gene. With 6 bases clipped from V and 4 bases from J, the junction kept 7 bases outside the gene matches. This CDR3 is CASRQTGVVTEAFF. CDR3 bases: TGTGCCAGCAGACAGACAGGGGTGGTCACTGAAGCTTTCTTT.

The genes are TRBV7-9 and TRBJ2-1; TRBD2 agrees at 12 bases. Germline assignment: CDR1 SEHNR and CDR2 FQNEAQ (reference sequence). The CDR3 is 16 amino acids. Trimming took 0 bases from V and 4 from J; bases not matched to a gene: 1. Here the CDR3 reads CASSLATSGGYNEQFF. CDR3 DNA sequence: TGTGCCAGCAGCTTAGCGACTAGCGGGGGATACAATGAGCAGTTCTTC.

The gene calls are TRBV5-6 and TRBJ2-7; 8 nucleotides align to TRBD1. V was clipped by 2 bases and J by 0 bases; unmatched bases: 4. Germline loops: CDR1 SGHDT, CDR2 YYEEEE. The CDR3 length is 15 residues. In nucleotides, the CDR3 is TGTGCCAGCAGCTTCCCACAGGGGGTCTCCTACGAGCAGTACTTC. This sequence encodes CASSFPQGVSYEQYF.

The genes are TRBV7-9 and TRBJ2-1; D is unclear. Germline V gene sequence: CDR1 SEHNR, CDR2 FQNEAQ (reference sequence). The germline V and J ends were trimmed by 4 bases and 9 bases, with 4 bases remaining between them. The CDR3 runs to 10 residues. The CDR3 DNA reads TGTGCCAGCAGCTCCCTTGAGCAGTTCTTC. Its translation is CASSSLEQFF.

The chain joins TRBV28 to TRBJ1-2; TRBD1 aligns across 8 bases. Germline CDR1 and CDR2: MDHEN and SYDVKM. The CDR3 extends over 14 amino acids. The V gene end was trimmed by 6 bases and the J gene end by 4 bases; junction bases not matched to a gene: 7. The CDR3 protein is CASRKQGGTYGYTF. CDR3 bases: TGTGCCAGCAGGAAACAGGGGGGGACCTATGGCTACACCTTC.

The count of this clone is one. The V and J genes are TRBV30 and TRBJ2-4; possibly TRBD1 for D (6 bases). The germline V gene has CDR1 GTSNPN and CDR2 SVGIG (reference sequence). V was clipped by 3 bases and J by 0 bases, with 15 bases between them. The CDR3 covers 16 residues. This CDR3 reads CAWSRDRLLAKNIQYF. DNA for the CDR3: TGTGCCTGGAGCAGAGACAGGCTACTAGCCAAAAACATTCAGTACTTC.

The V and J genes are TRBV7-2 and TRBJ2-1, with a tentative D call TRBD1 (5 bases). V lost 1 base and J lost 13, with 20 bases in between. This CDR3 has 15 residues. Germline CDR1 and CDR2: SGHTA and FQGNSA. CDR3 bases: TGTGCCAGCAGCTTAGGGCAGACAGCACAGAGGCCCCAGTTCTTC. Translating gives CASSLGQTAQRPQFF.

The genes are TRBV3-1 (or the pseudogene TRBV3-2) and TRBJ2-7, with TRBD2 matching over 11 bases. V shed 6 bases and J 4 bases; nucleotides not matched to a gene: 2. This CDR3 has 13 residues. CDR1 and CDR2 (germline): LGHDT, YNNKEL (reference sequence). CDR3 DNA sequence: TGTGCCAGCAGGACTAGCGGGACATACGAGCAGTACTTC. Its translation: CASRTSGTYEQYF.

The chain uses TRBV9 and TRBJ2-3; maybe TRBD1 (8 bases). V lost 3 bases and J lost 6, with 20 bases in between. This CDR3 contains 16 residues. Germline lookup yields CDR1 SGDLS and CDR2 YYNGEE. The CDR3 coding sequence is TGTGCCAGCAGCGGCGGGAGTGGACAGGGTGGGGATACGCAGTATTTT. It translates to CASSGGSGQGGDTQYF.

J is TRBJ1-2 and V is TRBV18; 7 nucleotides line up with TRBD1. The V segment lost 5 bases and the J segment 7 bases; nucleotides outside the gene matches: 10. This CDR3 has 14 amino acids. Germline CDR1 reads KGHSH; CDR2 reads LQKENI. CDR3 coding DNA: TGTGCCAGCTCATTAGCTGAGGGGGCGCGTGGCTACACCTTC. Amino acid sequence: CASSLAEGARGYTF.

The chain couples TRBV3-1 (or the pseudogene TRBV3-2) to TRBJ2-2; the D gene is possibly TRBD1 (8 bases). The CDR3 loop spans 15 amino acids. Germline V gene lookup returns CDR1 LGHDT and CDR2 YNNKEL (reference sequence). Trimming stripped 10 bases from V and 4 bases from J, with 19 bases between. For the CDR3, the DNA is TGTGCCACCCAGCTGACAGGGGAGGGCACCGGGGAGCTGTTTTTT. Translation gives CATQLTGEGTGELFF.

The chain is built from TRBV9 and TRBJ2-2; 9 nucleotides match TRBD2. Per the germline V gene, CDR1 is SGDLS and CDR2 is YYNGEE. V shed 7 bases and J 6 bases; nucleotides not matched to a gene: 4. This CDR3 contains 13 residues. The CDR3 nucleotides are TGTGCCAGCGCGGGAGGGACAGCCGGGGAGCTGTTTTTT. Translation: CASAGGTAGELFF. Variable domain in full (rest from reference TRBV9 and TRBJ2-2): DSGVTQTPKHLITATGQRVTLRCSPRSGDLSVYWYQQSLDQGLQFLIQYYNGEERAKGNILERFSAQQFPDLHSELNLSSLELGDSALYFCASAGGTAGELFFGEGSRLTVL.